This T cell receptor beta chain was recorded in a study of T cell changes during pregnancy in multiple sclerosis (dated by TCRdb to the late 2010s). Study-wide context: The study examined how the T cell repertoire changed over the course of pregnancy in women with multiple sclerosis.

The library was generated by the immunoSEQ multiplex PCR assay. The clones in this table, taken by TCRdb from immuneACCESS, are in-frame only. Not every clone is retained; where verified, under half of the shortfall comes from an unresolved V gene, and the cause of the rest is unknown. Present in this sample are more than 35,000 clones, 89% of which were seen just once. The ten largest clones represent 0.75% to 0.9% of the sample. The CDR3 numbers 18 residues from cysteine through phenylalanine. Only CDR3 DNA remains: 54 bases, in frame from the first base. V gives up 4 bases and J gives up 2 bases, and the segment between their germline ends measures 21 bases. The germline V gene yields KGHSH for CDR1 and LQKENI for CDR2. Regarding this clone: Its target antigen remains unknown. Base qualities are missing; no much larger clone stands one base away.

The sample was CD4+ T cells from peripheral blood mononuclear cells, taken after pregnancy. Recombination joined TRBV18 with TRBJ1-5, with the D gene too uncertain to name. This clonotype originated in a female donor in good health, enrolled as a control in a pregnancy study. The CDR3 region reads CASSRRAVGPDGNQPQHF. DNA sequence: TGTGCCAGCTCACGTCGCGCAGTGGGCCCCGATGGCAATCAGCCCCAGCATTTT.